This T cell receptor beta chain is drawn from a study of graft-versus-host responses after intestinal transplantation. Germline lookup yields CDR1 MNHEY and CDR2 SVGAGI. With 8 bases removed from V and 1 base from J, the gap between germline ends came to 12 bases. This CDR3 is 14 amino acids long. Worth noting for this clone: Its antigen is unknown.

Measured with immunoSEQ multiplex PCR; TCRdb has only the in-frame clones, and not every one. The profile shows 100,000 to 130,000 clones, about nine tenths of them singletons. This sequence was found in a human donor who was the organ donor for an intestinal transplant. The chain combines TRBV6-5 with TRBJ1-5; D may be TRBD1 (6 bases). The sequencing here drew on unstimulated CD4+ T cells sorted from spleen or lymph node cells, taken before transplant. Written as DNA, the CDR3 is TGTGCCAGCTCGATGGGGGCCAGCAATCAGCCCCAGCATTTT. Protein product: CASSMGASNQPQHF.